What follows is one T cell receptor beta chain and its context. This sample was taken from a study of blood T cell repertoires in COVID-19. The CDR3 is 12 residues long. Trimming cost V 5 bases and J 11 bases; bases outside gene matches: 6. CDR1 and CDR2 from the germline V gene are SGHTA and FQGTGA. The protocol was immunoSEQ multiplex PCR, while the TCRdb copy is restricted to in-frame clones and leaves out a portion. The repertoire holds tens of thousands of clones, over 90% seen once, with less than 45% in the top ten. Sequencing input: peripheral blood. The rearrangement links TRBV7-3 to TRBJ1-1; 9 bases line up with TRBD1. The receptor comes from a man aged 55 to 69 with active or convalescent COVID-19. The CDR3 sequence: CASSGRTGVAFF. The CDR3 region has the DNA TGTGCCAGCAGCGGCCGGACAGGGGTTGCTTTCTTT.